The 21 T cell receptor beta chains below come from one sample, sequenced in a study of OX40 agonist ivuxolimab in advanced cancers. TCRdb's copy holds only in-frame clones and misses some; the assay was immunoSEQ multiplex PCR. The sample includes around 61,000 clones, approximately 92% of them seen just once. The material sequenced was CD4+ or CD8+ T cells sorted from blood, taken in a trial of the OX40 agonist ivuxolimab. These receptors were taken from an adult with an advanced solid tumor such as melanoma, head and neck, liver or kidney cancer.

V and J are TRBV6-1 and TRBJ2-3, with 9 bases that match TRBD2. Unmatched junction bases numbered 9, after V lost 4 bases and J lost 4 bases. The CDR3 loop spans 16 amino acids. Germline lookup yields CDR1 MNHNS and CDR2 SASEGT. CDR3 protein: CASSGGVAGGADTQYF. In nucleotides, the CDR3 is TGTGCCAGCAGTGGGGGGGTGGCGGGAGGGGCAGATACGCAGTATTTT.

The V gene is TRBV7-2, the J gene TRBJ2-1; D possibly corresponds to TRBD2 (7 bases). The CDR3 sequence is 18 residues long. Germline V gene data show CDR1 as SGHTA and CDR2 as FQGNSA. V was cut by 5 bases and J by 0 bases, with 20 bases left in between. CDR3 protein: CASSPPGRGHSSYNEQFF. The CDR3 coding sequence is TGTGCCAGCAGCCCGCCCGGGCGGGGGCACAGCTCCTACAATGAGCAGTTCTTC.

The V and J genes are TRBV4-1 and TRBJ2-1; D ambiguous. V was trimmed by 3 bases and J by 4 bases, leaving 13 bases between them. Per germline, CDR1 MGHRA and CDR2 YSYEKL. The CDR3 has 15 residues. DNA of the CDR3: TGCGCCAGCAGCCACGTACCCATGAATTACAATGAGCAGTTCTTC. Protein: CASSHVPMNYNEQFF.

This chain connects TRBV27 to TRBJ1-5; D gene ambiguous. CDR3 length equals 16 residues. The V gene's germline CDR1 is MNHEY and CDR2 SMNVEV (reference sequence). V was trimmed by 0 bases and J by 1 base, leaving 10 bases between them. The CDR3 reads CASSLSGRASNQPQHF. The CDR3 region has the DNA TGTGCCAGCAGTTTATCGGGCCGGGCAAGCAATCAGCCCCAGCATTTT.

The count of this clone is one. This chain links TRBV6-1 with TRBJ1-1, with D hard to call. This CDR3 is 12 amino acids long. Trimming removed 11 bases from V and 1 base from J, with 11 bases in between. Germline V CDR1 and CDR2: MNHNS, SASEGT. The CDR3 bases are TGTGCCGTCGAGGAGTGGAACACTGAAGCTTTCTTT. Its protein product is CAVEEWNTEAFF.

The CDR3 DNA reads as TGCGCCAGCAGTCAAGACCCTCGACAGGGGGCTTTAACCCAGTACTTC. It specifies CASSQDPRQGALTQYF. The V and J genes are TRBV23-1 and TRBJ2-5, with 10 bases that match TRBD1. TRBV23-1 is treated as an ORF (open reading frame) with a function not yet certain. The junction had 11 bases not matched to a gene; V was cut back by 2 bases and J by 8 bases. CDR3 length: 16 residues.

The chain is built from TRBV19 and TRBJ2-7; no firm D call. CDR1 is LNHDA, CDR2 SQIVND, per germline (reference sequence). The CDR3 contains 14 residues. V was shortened by 8 bases and J by 1 base, with 15 bases between the two germline ends. This chain's CDR3 is CASSFDSESYEQYF. The CDR3, as DNA: TGTGCCAGTTCTTTCGACTCTGAATCCTACGAGCAGTACTTC.

The chain recombines TRBV6-1 with TRBJ2-1; the match to TRBD1 covers 7 bases. Germline CDR1 reads MNHNS; CDR2 reads SASEGT. V gave up 2 bases and J gave up 6 bases; unmatched junction bases: 4. The CDR3 has 14 residues. The CDR3 sequence is CASSEKGGRNEQFF. For the CDR3, the DNA is TGTGCCAGCAGTGAAAAAGGGGGCCGCAATGAGCAGTTCTTC.

The V and J genes are TRBV27 and TRBJ1-2; TRBD1 is a possible D gene (6 bases). Between the trimmed V and J ends, which lost 5 bases and 2 bases, there was a span of 12 bases. The CDR3 is made up of 14 amino acids. CDR1 and CDR2 from the germline V gene are MNHEY and SMNVEV (reference sequence). Here the CDR3 reads CASSPTQGNYGYTF. The CDR3 DNA reads TGTGCCAGCAGTCCAACACAGGGAAACTATGGCTACACCTTC.

This clone was counted a few times. This sequence joins TRBV5-6 and TRBJ2-2, with 8 nucleotides matching TRBD1. CDR1 SGHDT and CDR2 YYEEEE come from the germline V gene. J was trimmed by 5 bases and V by 4 bases; bases with no gene match: 10. This CDR3 has 16 residues. The CDR3 sequence: CASSSSYRGWTGELFF. The CDR3 DNA follows: TGTGCCAGCAGCAGCTCATACAGGGGGTGGACCGGGGAGCTGTTTTTT.

DNA of the CDR3: TGTGCCAGCAGTGTAGCAGGGGATCAGCCCCAGCATTTT. Amino acids: CASSVAGDQPQHF. The rearrangement joins TRBV2 to TRBJ1-5; TRBD1 might be the D (6 bases). CDR3 length: 13 residues. V lost 4 bases and J lost 5, with 9 bases in between. The germline V gene has CDR1 SNHLY and CDR2 FYNNEI.

The V gene is TRBV6-1, the J gene TRBJ2-1; D is unclear. This CDR3 spans 15 amino acids. Trimming took 1 base from V and 0 from J, leaving 7 bases between them. The germline gives CDR1 MNHNS, CDR2 SASEGT. The CDR3 is CASSEETSSYNEQFF. As DNA, the CDR3 is TGTGCCAGCAGTGAAGAAACCAGCTCCTACAATGAGCAGTTCTTC.

In this sample, this clone turned up once. The CDR3 sequence is CASSLFSGRALLLNNEQFF. In DNA, the CDR3 is TGTGCCAGCAGTCTCTTTAGCGGGAGGGCCCTCTTACTTAACAATGAGCAGTTCTTC. V gene TRBV27 combines with J gene TRBJ2-1; 11 bases line up with TRBD2. After removal of 5 bases from V and 5 bases from J, the junction contained 17 bases not matched to a gene. CDR3 length: 19 amino acids. CDR1 MNHEY and CDR2 SMNVEV come from the germline V gene (reference sequence).

This chain joins TRBV27 and TRBJ2-5; D is perhaps TRBD1 (5 bases). CDR1 is MNHEY and CDR2 is SMNVEV in the germline V gene (reference sequence). This CDR3 is 18 amino acids long. Trimming shortened V by 3 bases and J by 0 bases, and 20 bases separated the two germline ends. The CDR3 is CASSFTGRLGWDQETQYF. In nucleotides, the CDR3 is TGTGCCAGCAGTTTTACAGGCAGGTTGGGTTGGGACCAAGAGACCCAGTACTTC.

The chain carries TRBV6-5 and TRBJ1-2, with TRBD1 identical over 8 bases. The V gene end was trimmed by 6 bases and the J gene end by 8 bases; junction bases not matched to a gene: 14. The CDR3 is made up of 15 amino acids. Per the germline V gene, CDR1 is MNHEY and CDR2 is SVGAGI. CDR3 coding DNA: TGTGCCAGCAGCTCAGGGGGCGGCGGCGTGTACGGCTACACCTTC. Its translation: CASSSGGGGVYGYTF.

In its sample, this clone was seen a few times. The rearrangement joins TRBV28 to TRBJ1-5, with D possibly TRBD1 on 6 matching bases. V shed 3 bases and J shed 0 bases, with 9 bases lying between them. From germline, CDR1 is MDHEN and CDR2 SYDVKM. This CDR3 has 15 residues. The CDR3, as DNA: TGTGCCAGCAGTTTGGGGGACATTAGCAATCAGCCCCAGCATTTT. Protein: CASSLGDISNQPQHF. The complete variable domain, with remaining parts taken from reference TRBV28 and TRBJ1-5, reads DVKVTQSSRYLVKRTGEKVFLECVQDMDHENMFWYRQDPGLGLRLIYFSYDVKMKEKGDIPEGYSVSREKKERFSLILESASTNQTSMYLCASSLGDISNQPQHFGDGTRLSIL.

The rearrangement joins TRBV15 to TRBJ2-1; 13 bases match TRBD2. The V and J ends lost 4 bases and 5 bases, in that order; junction bases with no gene match: 5. The CDR3 runs 16 residues. Germline values: CDR1 LNHNV, CDR2 YYDKDF (reference sequence). The CDR3: CATSTLTSGRHNEQFF. In DNA, the CDR3 is TGTGCCACCAGCACCCTGACTAGCGGGAGGCACAATGAGCAGTTCTTC.

This clone showed up just a few times. The rearrangement uses TRBV2 and TRBJ2-1; 10 positions agree with TRBD2. The CDR3 extends over 14 amino acids. Germline CDR1 and CDR2: SNHLY and FYNNEI. The trim removed 7 bases at V and 9 bases at J, leaving 9 bases unmatched. In DNA, the CDR3 is TGTGCCAGCACCCTAGCGGGAGAGGTGGGTGAGCAGTTCTTC. Translated, it gives CASTLAGEVGEQFF. The variable domain in full, with the rest retrieved from reference TRBV2 and TRBJ2-1, is EPEVTQTPSHQVTQMGQEVILRCVPISNHLYFYWYRQILGQKVEFLVSFYNNEISEKSEIFDDQFSVERPDGSNFTLKIRSTKLEDSAMYFCASTLAGEVGEQFFGPGTRLTVL.

The gene calls are TRBV28 and TRBJ2-3; 11 bases are shared with TRBD2. J lost 4 bases, V lost 2 bases, and 2 bases had no gene match. The germline V gene has CDR1 MDHEN and CDR2 SYDVKM. The CDR3 loop spans 15 amino acids. The CDR3 DNA follows: TGTGCCAGCAGTTTAATACTAGCGGGAGCAGATACGCAGTATTTT. It is translated as CASSLILAGADTQYF.

This clone was detected only a few times. J is TRBJ2-7 and V is TRBV13; TRBD2 matches 7 bases. The CDR3 runs to 12 residues. Unmatched junction bases numbered 5, after V lost 5 bases and J lost 7 bases. Germline V gives CDR1 PRHDT, CDR2 FYEKMQ (reference sequence). In DNA form, the CDR3 reads TGTGCCAGCAGCATCCTGCGGGGGGAGCAGTACTTC. Translating gives CASSILRGEQYF.

The chain combines TRBV4-3 with TRBJ1-6; D uncertain. This CDR3 has 17 amino acids. CDR1 LGHNA and CDR2 YSLEER come from the germline V gene. The V end lost 0 bases, the J end lost 10 bases, and 19 bases lay between the germline ends. CDR3 DNA: TGCGCCAGCAGCCAAGATCAAGGAGAAGGAAGAGGATCACCCCTCCACTTT. Its translation: CASSQDQGEGRGSPLHF.